This T cell receptor beta chain comes out of a study of graft-versus-host responses after intestinal transplantation. Study-level findings and limits: Graft-donor T cell macrochimerism in patients accompanied high graft-versus-host to host-versus-graft clonal ratios in allografts.

On this clone: The antigen remains unidentified.

The protocol was immunoSEQ multiplex PCR, while the TCRdb copy is restricted to in-frame clones and leaves out a portion. In the table there are about 90,000 clones, 80% to 95% of which are singletons. The material was unstimulated CD8+ T cells sorted from spleen or lymph node cells, obtained before transplant. The receptor was isolated from a human donor who was the organ donor for an intestinal transplant.

CDR3 DNA sequence: TGTGCCAGCAGCCCCGGGACTAGCGGGAGTAGAGGGCAGTTCTTC. Translated: CASSPGTSGSRGQFF. The gene calls are TRBV28 and TRBJ2-1; 14 nucleotides agree with TRBD2. Germline lookup yields CDR1 MDHEN and CDR2 SYDVKM. The junction had 10 bases not matched to a gene; V was cut back by 6 bases and J by 12 bases. This CDR3 contains 15 residues.